This TCR beta chain was identified in a study of neurological immune-mediated disorders. General study results and limits: Phylogenetic grouping assigned the repertoires of 18 of 34 multiple sclerosis patients to one related-CDR3 cluster, which constitutes a possible signature. Neither clinical nor MRI features were found to be associated with the multiple sclerosis repertoire cluster.

V lost 4 bases to trimming and J lost 6 bases; unmatched junction nucleotides: 5. Germline CDR1 SGHRS, CDR2 YFSETQ. There are 14 residues in the CDR3. PBMCs stored at -80 C, numbering 2 million, were the origin of the unsorted libraries. This clonotype was found many times. Its antigen is not identified. The authors produced cDNA by 5'RACE using 10-nucleotide random UMIs. Via MiXCR, TCRdb re-called the 5' RACE reads, giving one row per CDR3 protein. The profile shows 50,000 to 70,000 distinct CDR3 sequences, almost 3.5% of them singletons. The chain couples TRBV5-1 to TRBJ1-2, with 11 bases identical to TRBD1. This receptor was obtained from a man aged 35 to 55 with multiple sclerosis. The sequenced sample was PBMCs. The CDR3 loop is CASSRGQGDDGYTF. As DNA, the CDR3 is TGCGCCAGCAGCCGGGGACAGGGGGATGATGGCTACACCTTC.